The 8 T cell receptor beta chains below were found in one sample sequenced in a study of molecular identifiers for immune sequencing clone quantification. TCRdb redid the calling of the PCR reads with MiXCR, one entry per CDR3 protein. This table holds some 580,000 distinct CDR3 sequences, around 25% found once. Sequences were obtained from naive CD8+ T cells from blood, with Jurkat cell RNA spiked in. Subset here: FACS-sorted CD8+CD4-CCR7+CD45RA+ naive T cells. The receptors come from a human donor in good health. Some libraries in this study had Jurkat cell RNA spiked in.

This clonotype appeared many times. The chain has TRBV6-2 or TRBV6-3 and TRBJ2-7; D might be TRBD1 (6 bases). Trimming stripped 1 base from V and 3 bases from J, with 10 bases between. CDR3 length: 14 amino acids. Germline V lookup: CDR1 MNHEY, CDR2 SVGEGT. The DNA for the CDR3 is TGTGCCAGCAGTTACTGGGGGCCGAGCTACGAGCAGTACTTC. Residues: CASSYWGPSYEQYF.

This clonotype was counted only a few times. This CDR3 is CASSPPKKGEQYF. CDR3 nucleotides: TGTGCCAGCAGCCCACCGAAAAAGGGAGAGCAGTACTTC. This chain uses TRBV3-1 with TRBJ2-7; D is unresolved. Per the germline V gene, CDR1 is LGHDT and CDR2 is YNNKEL (reference sequence). The V end was cut by 4 bases, the J end by 7 bases, with 14 bases between. CDR3 length: 13 residues.

The chain recombines TRBV4-2 with TRBJ1-2; D unresolved. Germline V gene sequence: CDR1 LGHNA, CDR2 YNFKEQ. The CDR3 has 10 amino acids. V was shortened by 8 bases and J by 8 bases, with 9 bases between the two germline ends. CDR3: CASWAMGYTF. For the CDR3, the DNA is TGTGCCAGCTGGGCAATGGGCTACACCTTC.

The V and J genes are TRBV30 and TRBJ2-2; D possibly corresponds to TRBD2 (6 bases). Germline V gene lookup returns CDR1 GTSNPN and CDR2 SVGIG (reference sequence). Trimming removed 4 bases from V and 5 bases from J, with 23 bases in between. The CDR3 has 17 residues. This chain's CDR3 is CAWTGPVGLALTGELFF. DNA for the CDR3: TGTGCCTGGACCGGGCCCGTTGGGCTAGCGTTGACCGGGGAGCTGTTTTTT.

This clonotype was picked up many times. The chain recombines TRBV4-3 with TRBJ1-6; possibly TRBD1 for D (6 bases). The CDR3 consists of 15 residues. Trimming cost V 2 bases and J 6 bases, with 11 bases left between them. CDR1 is LGHNA and CDR2 is YSLEER in the germline V gene. CDR3 region: CASSQSDSTNSPLHF. DNA of the CDR3: TGCGCCAGCAGCCAATCGGACAGTACTAATTCACCCCTCCACTTT.

The chain couples TRBV19 to TRBJ2-7; 8 positions agree with TRBD1. This CDR3 comprises 15 residues. The V segment lost 6 bases and the J segment 5 bases; nucleotides outside the gene matches: 12. Germline CDR1 LNHDA, CDR2 SQIVND (reference sequence). The CDR3 protein is CASSLTDRGVDEQYF. CDR3 bases: TGTGCCAGTAGCCTTACTGACAGGGGAGTCGACGAGCAGTACTTC.

This clonotype was detected many times. The V and J genes are TRBV9 and TRBJ2-7, with D possibly matching TRBD1 (6 bases). Germline loops: CDR1 SGDLS, CDR2 YYNGEE. V gave up 3 bases and J gave up 2 bases, with 12 bases separating them. The CDR3 is 14 residues long. The CDR3, as DNA: TGTGCCAGCAGCGCCGGGACATCTACCTACGAGCAGTACTTC. Translation: CASSAGTSTYEQYF.

This clonotype was found a few times. The J gene is TRBJ2-2, the V gene TRBV7-6; D might be TRBD2 (7 bases). CDR3 length: 18 residues. Germline CDR1 SGHVS, CDR2 FNYEAQ. V lost 5 bases and J lost 3, with 22 bases in between. For the CDR3, the DNA is TGTGCCAGCAGCCTTAACATTCCGCGGGGGCGCGACACCGGGGAGCTGTTTTTT. This codes for CASSLNIPRGRDTGELFF.